The clone carrying this T cell receptor (beta chain) occurred a few times. Antigen: not known. This record comes from a study of vaccination effects on CD4 cells after COVID-19. Study observations and caveats: Convalescent patients were scarce in the study, and it lacked early post-infection timepoints. Late after vaccination, infection- and vaccine-induced clones showed marked clonal contraction.

J gave up 2 bases and V 0 bases, and 13 bases lay outside the gene matches. CDR3 size: 18 residues. The germline CDR1 and CDR2 sequences are SGDLS and YYNGEE. Subsequent to a culture period of 10 to 11 days, CD4+ T cells were isolated. Generated by immunoSEQ multiplex PCR, the TCRdb table keeps only in-frame clones and is missing some. Counted here are approximately 46,000 clones, approximately 74% occurring once; the ten biggest clones make up roughly 7.8%. The source was CD4+ T cells from PBMCs cultured without peptide, collected before COVID-19 vaccination. The sequence was collected from a human donor who had a prior SARS-CoV-2 infection. The chain has TRBV9 and TRBJ2-7; TRBD2 agrees at 8 bases. For the CDR3, the DNA is TGTGCCAGCAGCGTAGGTTTAGAAATAGCGGGATGGACCTACGAGCAGTACTTC. Protein sequence: CASSVGLEIAGWTYEQYF.